The clone carrying this TCR beta chain has only one observation. This record belongs to a study of T cell changes during pregnancy in multiple sclerosis. Clones were sequenced by immunoSEQ multiplex PCR, and TCRdb holds only the in-frame ones, with some missing. There are 39,000 or so clones in the sample; less than 95% occur only once, and 9% to 10% lies in the top ten. The V gene lost 5 bases and the J gene lost 4 bases, with 16 bases spanning the gap. Germline lookup yields CDR1 SGHTA and CDR2 FQGTGA. The CDR3 totals 15 residues. The clonotype comes from a female donor with multiple sclerosis, enrolled in a pregnancy study. V and J are TRBV7-3 and TRBJ2-3, with D possibly being TRBD2 (7 bases). Here the sequenced sample was CD8+ T cells from peripheral blood mononuclear cells, taken in the first trimester of pregnancy. CDR3 coding DNA: TGTGCCAGCAGCAAGACGGGGGGCGGTGCAGATACGCAGTATTTT. Its translation: CASSKTGGGADTQYF.